This is a list of T cell receptor beta chains from one sample in a study of T cells after yellow fever vaccination. TCRdb itself ran the 5' RACE reads through MiXCR, one entry per CDR3 protein. The sample holds approximately 300,000 distinct CDR3 sequences, roughly 6.8% seen once. The material was PBMCs, obtained 45 days after the first yellow fever vaccination. The receptors were gathered from a man aged 18 to 29 who received the YFV17D yellow fever vaccine. Each CDR3 is given with its conserved first and last residue.

TRBJ2-7	TRBV19	CASIKDGSGRYEQYF
TRBJ1-1	TRBV3-1	CASSQGGTAFF
TRBJ2-2	TRBV7-2	CASSLFRGGNTGELFF
TRBJ2-1	TRBV7-3	CASSLPSGQYNEQFF
TRBJ1-4	TRBV29-1	CSAQGLSTGATNEKLFF
TRBJ2-1	TRBV7-2	CASSFGLAGNPYNEQFF
TRBJ2-3	TRBV4-2	CASSQVGTRSTDTQYF
TRBJ2-7	TRBV20-1	CSARPHRGSYEQYF
TRBJ2-5	TRBV9	CASSDTPGGGETQYF
TRBJ1-1	TRBV20-1	CSALTTGGNTEAFF
TRBJ2-2	TRBV7-6	CASSSLGGYNTGELFF
TRBJ2-3	TRBV5-8	CASSLMPDTDTQYF
TRBJ2-5	TRBV5-1	CASSLGAGGPGETQYF
TRBJ2-3	TRBV12-3/TRBV12-4	CASSQYSGRGTDTQYF
TRBJ1-2	TRBV7-9	CASSSGGQDYGYTF
TRBJ2-1	TRBV7-2	CASSLALRGGANEQFF
TRBJ1-1	TRBV5-1	CASSLDSNTEAFF
TRBJ2-3	TRBV5-1	CASSFGGGQADTQYF
TRBJ2-4	TRBV10-3	CAIRAGTDGIQYF
TRBJ2-1	TRBV20-1	CSAISDFGSTIEQFF
TRBJ2-1	TRBV7-2	CASSLGIYSYNEQFF
TRBJ2-7	TRBV4-1	CASSTLPDRNYEQYF
TRBJ1-5	TRBV30	CAWSVSGQPQHF
TRBJ1-5	TRBV19	CASSISLRAGGQGNQPQHF
TRBJ2-3	TRBV4-3	CASSQQPSPVPDTQYF
TRBJ1-2	TRBV7-6	CASSSARRDGYTF
TRBJ2-5	TRBV5-1	CASTMTGGEGTQYF
TRBJ2-7	TRBV7-8	CASRANRAPSVKRFLYEQYF
TRBJ1-6	TRBV30	CAWSVYENSPLHF
TRBJ2-5	TRBV4-1	CASSQVRGKETQYF
TRBJ1-4	TRBV4-2	CASSQTRRNSRWKLFF
TRBJ2-1	TRBV11-2	CASSSFRTIWDEQFF
TRBJ1-2	TRBV20-1	CSARNRDYGYTF
TRBJ2-5	TRBV6-5	CASSYGQGAGETQYF
TRBJ2-1	TRBV7-2	CASSLVAGSNNEQFF
TRBJ2-6	TRBV15	CATSGGRTSGANVLTF
TRBJ2-2	TRBV7-2	CASRPGDTGELFF
TRBJ2-5	TRBV5-1	CASSLPLTGVPSWGWTETQYF
TRBJ2-3	TRBV24-1	CATSAGVTQYF
TRBJ2-1	TRBV7-9	CASSGPGVTANEQFF
TRBJ1-5	TRBV7-2	CASSVDRGPGQPQHF